A selection of T cell receptor beta chains follows, all from one sample in a study of identical twins. TCRdb fed the 5' RACE reads into MiXCR, producing one record per CDR3 protein. This table holds a few hundred thousand distinct CDR3 sequences, around 9.7% found once. This sample was shared with a second study, whose subject was yellow fever vaccine responses in identical twins.

Sequenced input: CD8+ T cells sorted from blood. The receptors were gathered from a woman aged 18 to 35 in good health. The CDR3 runs from the conserved cysteine through the conserved F or W. D genes are given only for firm matches. A row's size may be missing; if present it is once, few, many or a size class.

cdr3_nt | cdr3_aa | clone_size | j_call | d_call | v_call
TGTGCCAGCAGTTTGGCCGGGACAGGTACCTACAATGAGCAGTTCTTC | CASSLAGTGTYNEQFF | NA | TRBJ2-1 | TRBD1 | TRBV27
TGTGCCGTTGGGGGAGGGCTTCTTAGCGACTACGATGAGCAGTTCTTC | CAVGGGLLSDYDEQFF | NA | TRBJ2-1 | TRBD2 | TRBV28
TGCGCCAGCAGCCAAGGGGCCGGGACAGGTTCCTACGAGCAGTACTTC | CASSQGAGTGSYEQYF | few | TRBJ2-7 | TRBD1 | TRBV4-1
TGCAGTGCTAGAGCCGCGACTATAAGCTCCTACAATGAGCAGTTCTTC | CSARAATISSYNEQFF | NA | TRBJ2-1 | NA | TRBV20-1
TGTGCCAGCAGCTTAAGTCCGATTAGGTTGAACACTGAAGCTTTCTTT | CASSLSPIRLNTEAFF | NA | TRBJ1-1 | NA | TRBV7-9
TGTGCCAGCAGCCTAGGTCGCAGGAGCCACTACGAGCAGTACTTC | CASSLGRRSHYEQYF | many | TRBJ2-7 | NA | TRBV7-9
TGCAGTGCTAGAGATGGAAGTAGCGGCGGGGTTGAGACCCAGTACTTC | CSARDGSSGGVETQYF | NA | TRBJ2-5 | NA | TRBV20-1
TGCAGCGTTGAAGATGCAGGGTTAGGGACCCAGTACTTC | CSVEDAGLGTQYF | many | TRBJ2-5 | NA | TRBV29-1
TGTGCCAGCTCACCCCCTAGCGGGAGTACGAGGGAGACCCAGTACTTC | CASSPPSGSTRETQYF | NA | TRBJ2-5 | TRBD2 | TRBV18
TGTGCCAGCAGTTTATCGGGACAGGACCAAGAGACCCAGTACTTC | CASSLSGQDQETQYF | NA | TRBJ2-5 | TRBD1 | TRBV27
TGCGCCAGCAGCCAAGATAGGCATCAACGGAGTGAGCAGTTCTTC | CASSQDRHQRSEQFF | NA | TRBJ2-1 | NA | TRBV4-3
TGTGCCAGCAGCGCCAAACAGGGATTCTCTGGGGCCAACGTCCTGACTTTC | CASSAKQGFSGANVLTF | NA | TRBJ2-6 | NA | TRBV9
TGTGCCATCGGACTAGCGGACTACAATGAGCAGTTCTTC | CAIGLADYNEQFF | NA | TRBJ2-1 | TRBD2 | TRBV10-3
TGCGCCAGCAGCCAAGGGGCCGGGGGGGGCCTCCTTATGAACACTGAAGCTTTCTTT | CASSQGAGGGLLMNTEAFF | few | TRBJ1-1 | NA | TRBV4-3
TGTGCCAGCAGCGTACAGGGATACATCAATGAGCAGTTCTTC | CASSVQGYINEQFF | many | TRBJ2-1 | NA | TRBV7-8
TGCGCCAGCAGCCAAGTGGTCGGGAGGGCCTCTCCCGGGGAGCTGTTTTTT | CASSQVVGRASPGELFF | NA | TRBJ2-2 | TRBD2 | TRBV4-3
TGTGCCAGCAGCCGCCTGGGGTTGCGGGGGGTAGGTTACGAGCAGTACTTC | CASSRLGLRGVGYEQYF | NA | TRBJ2-7 | TRBD2 | TRBV7-2
TGCAGCGTTGAATGGGACCTTTCCTACGAGCAGTACTTC | CSVEWDLSYEQYF | many | TRBJ2-7 | NA | TRBV29-1
TGCAGCGTAACCCGGGACAGGGCTCCCTACGAGCAGTACTTC | CSVTRDRAPYEQYF | NA | TRBJ2-7 | TRBD1 | TRBV29-1
TGCAGTGCTGTTGTGCGGACTGAAGCTTTCTTT | CSAVVRTEAFF | many | TRBJ1-1 | NA | TRBV20-1
TGTGCCAGCAGCCAACATTTCTTTGGGACAACTAACACCGGGGAGCTGTTTTTT | CASSQHFFGTTNTGELFF | NA | TRBJ2-2 | NA | TRBV14
TGTGCCAGCAGCTTTTCAGGCGGGGAGCTGTTTTTT | CASSFSGGELFF | many | TRBJ2-2 | NA | TRBV7-6
TGCAGTGCTAGAGTGGACGCTTCAGAAGGATACGAGCAGTACTTC | CSARVDASEGYEQYF | few | TRBJ2-7 | NA | TRBV20-1
TGCGCCAGCAGCTTGGGACAGGTCGACACAGATACGCAGTATTTT | CASSLGQVDTDTQYF | many | TRBJ2-3 | NA | TRBV5-1
TGTGCCAGCAGTTACCCCCCCGAAGAAATGAACACTGAAGCTTTCTTT | CASSYPPEEMNTEAFF | many | TRBJ1-1 | NA | TRBV6-2/TRBV6-3